This is a list of T cell receptor beta chains from one sample in a study of T cell responses to AZD1222 COVID-19 vaccine. This table comes from immunoSEQ multiplex PCR, and its TCRdb copy is limited to in-frame clones, with some not included. The profile shows 110,000 to 150,000 clones, around nine tenths of them singletons. The sample in question was peripheral blood, obtained on day 0 of AZD1222 vaccination. Receptors originate from an adult in good health. Each CDR3 is given with its conserved first and last residue. Size is stated for part of the rows, as once, few or many counts, or as a class when the clone is expanded.

V gene	J gene	clone size	CDR3 protein
TRBV11-2	TRBJ2-3	-	CASSLKPLFATQYF
TRBV19	TRBJ1-1	-	CASSAVKMTEAFF
TRBV28	TRBJ2-7	once	CASSLSEDEQYF
TRBV28	TRBJ1-5	-	CASSMQGAGQPQHF
TRBV3-1/TRBV3-2	TRBJ1-2	-	CASSQEAGAAYGYTF
TRBV7-2	TRBJ2-7	-	CASSLFQRLNVYEQYF
TRBV7-2	TRBJ1-2	-	CASSSRQGIFNYGYTF
TRBV5-8	TRBJ1-5	few	CASSPGAVRIPQHF
TRBV11-2	TRBJ1-1	-	CASSLDSGTPNTEAFF
TRBV6-5	TRBJ1-2	-	CASSFHRAGYTF
TRBV24-1	TRBJ2-1	once	CATSDPGGPQDNEQFF
TRBV10-1	TRBJ1-4	-	CASSDGQGRGAHNEKLFF
TRBV15	TRBJ2-7	-	CATSAEGRTYEQYF
TRBV7-6	TRBJ2-2	-	CASSYTGTGGTGELFF
TRBV5-1	TRBJ2-2	-	CASSLTGANTGELFF
TRBV25-1	TRBJ1-1	-	CASSSGQGATEAFF
TRBV4-2	TRBJ2-3	-	CASSPTGTDHTDTQYF
TRBV7-2	TRBJ1-5	-	CASSLVGGGSDQPQHF
TRBV12-2	TRBJ2-1	-	CASRLPSPSGRGYNEQFF
TRBV6-2/TRBV6-3	TRBJ1-1	-	CASSYSTGFAEAFF
TRBV5-4	TRBJ2-1	-	CASSLEYNEQFF
TRBV27	TRBJ2-5	-	CASSLLGGSETQYF
TRBV28	TRBJ1-6	-	CASTLSGRGSPLHF
TRBV19	TRBJ1-5	-	CASSISSHQPQHF
TRBV6-2/TRBV6-3	TRBJ1-6	-	CASSSSFRLHF
TRBV19	TRBJ1-1	-	CASSMWGIEAFF
TRBV19	TRBJ1-1	-	CASTVGPMNTEAFF
TRBV7-9	TRBJ1-4	-	CASSPPGLLVNLFF
TRBV21-1	TRBJ1-2	-	CASSKGGGYTF
TRBV19	TRBJ1-2	-	CASRDIRGSNYGYTF
TRBV30	TRBJ1-2	-	CAWSVQTGYGYTF
TRBV28	TRBJ1-2	-	CASIPPGGYGYTF
TRBV27	TRBJ1-4	-	CASRDRFSGITNEKLFF
TRBV28	TRBJ1-6	-	CASSFSGASPLHF
TRBV5-4	TRBJ1-1	-	CASSLAATRQAEAFF
TRBV27	TRBJ1-1	-	CASSLTGPNTEAFF
TRBV29-1	TRBJ1-2	-	CSVDSRTQGYTF
TRBV5-1	TRBJ2-1	-	CASSLSVGGPGNEQFF
TRBV6-2/TRBV6-3	TRBJ2-7	-	CASSPLGRGSYEQYF
TRBV30	TRBJ2-1	-	CAWSPGGWEGTNEQFF
TRBV6-5	TRBJ1-2	-	CASRPGTGAGYTF